Listed here is a single T cell receptor (beta chain). Its specificity is not known. PCR was performed using 60 Vbeta and 13 Jbeta primers. Data came from immunoSEQ multiplex PCR; TCRdb stores just in-frame clones and leaves some out. Here the sample spans 100,000 to 150,000 clones, about 79% being singletons. This sample was taken from a study of cytomegalovirus exposure and HLA in healthy donors. The study, taken as a whole, reports: Most observed TCR sequences were rare, whereas some public TCRs were detected in many donors. Later analysis revealed greater clonal expansion in HLA-associated TCR beta chains than in equally common others. HLA-A and HLA-B allele assignments for most subjects were reportedly predicted accurately using TCR beta sequences.

Trimming stripped 7 bases from V and 5 bases from J, with 21 bases between. CDR3 length: 15 residues. CDR1 LNHDA and CDR2 SQIVND come from the germline V gene (reference sequence). This sequence originates from a man between 18 and 29 years old in good health and CMV-seronegative. The chain uses TRBV19 and TRBJ2-7; D remains unclear. Sequencing input: PBMCs. The CDR3 nucleotides read TGTGCCAGTAACGGAATTGGTGCAAACGAGGACGAGCAGTACTTC. Translating it yields CASNGIGANEDEQYF.